Shown below are 5 T cell receptor beta chains from a single sample sequenced in a study of Ad26.COV2.S vaccination and SARS-CoV-2 variants (dated by TCRdb to about 2021). In the paper's terms, the treatment or condition label means: over 15 received Ad26.COV2.S at low or high dose, single or two shots; several received placebo; per-sample allocation not given. Repertoires of vaccine and placebo recipients were sequenced from samples taken on day 63 after the first injection. Receptor amplification or capture employed the immunoSEQ multiplex PCR assay. TCRdb re-hosts the immuneACCESS table, in-frame sequences only. Its copies lack some clones; in the studies checked, an unresolved V gene accounts for under half of them, and the cause for the rest is not known. This sample is represented by 250,000 to 300,000 clones; around 87% of them were singletons. The biggest ten clones account for approximately 3.3% of the sample.

The sample was peripheral blood, taken in a trial of Ad26.COV2.S vaccine versus placebo. Receptor source: a person aged 18-60 years who received the Ad26.COV2.S COVID-19 vaccine or a placebo.

The chain is built from TRBV5-8 and TRBJ2-3; D is perhaps TRBD2 (6 bases). Trimming removed 2 bases from V and 4 bases from J, with 17 bases in between. The CDR3 sequence is 16 residues long. In germline, CDR1 is SGHTS, CDR2 YDEGEE. The CDR3 nucleotides are TGTGCCAGCAGCTTAGACGGCGGGGTGCGGGCAGATACGCAGTATTTT. Translation gives CASSLDGGVRADTQYF.

This chain links TRBV7-8 with TRBJ2-5; D may correspond to TRBD1 or TRBD2 (5 bases each). CDR3 length: 14 residues. Between the trimmed V and J ends, which lost 1 base and 5 bases, there was a span of 11 bases. Germline CDR1 reads SGHVS; CDR2 reads FQNEAQ. CDR3 amino acids: CASSLDQGRETQYF. CDR3 coding DNA: TGTGCCAGCAGCTTAGATCAGGGACGCGAGACCCAGTACTTC. Supplemented by reference TRBV7-8 and TRBJ2-5, the full variable domain reads GAGVSQSPRYKVAKRGQDVALRCDPISGHVSLFWYQQALGQGPEFLTYFQNEAQLDKSGLPSDRFFAERPEGSVSTLKIQRTQQEDSAVYLCASSLDQGRETQYFGPGTRLLVL.

This clone appeared a single time. J is TRBJ2-1 and V is TRBV7-9, with 13 bases identical to TRBD2. This CDR3 has 16 residues. The J segment lost 6 bases and the V segment lost 5 bases, leaving 7 bases of the junction unmatched. The germline V gene has CDR1 SEHNR and CDR2 FQNEAQ (reference sequence). The DNA for the CDR3 is TGTGCCAGCAGCGCCGGGACTAGCGGGAACTTCAATGAGCAGTTCTTC. It yields the protein CASSAGTSGNFNEQFF. The entire variable domain, with the rest obtained from reference TRBV7-9 and TRBJ2-1, is as follows: DTGVSQNPRHKITKRGQNVTFRCDPISEHNRLYWYRQTLGQGPEFLTYFQNEAQLEKSRLLSDRFSAERPKGSFSTLEIQRTEQGDSAMYLCASSAGTSGNFNEQFFGPGTRLTVL.

The table lists this clone with a count of one. The chain is built from TRBV30 and TRBJ2-3; D ambiguous. V was pared by 5 bases and J by 0 bases, with 6 bases between. This CDR3 spans 12 amino acids. The germline V gene has CDR1 GTSNPN and CDR2 SVGIG (reference sequence). CDR3 residues: CAWGSSTDTQYF. CDR3 nucleotide sequence: TGTGCCTGGGGAAGCAGCACAGATACGCAGTATTTT.

CDR3 sequence (DNA): TGTGCCAGCAGTATCCGGACGGCTCCTGAGAAACAGTTCTTC. It codes for CASSIRTAPEKQFF. The chain links TRBV6-5 to TRBJ2-1; no reliable D call. This CDR3 is built from 14 residues. From germline, CDR1 is MNHEY and CDR2 SVGAGI. The V and J ends lost 5 bases and 13 bases respectively, with 21 bases between them.